The 26 T cell receptor beta chains reported below all come from one sample, sequenced in a study of T cell changes during pregnancy in multiple sclerosis. Clones were sequenced by immunoSEQ multiplex PCR, and TCRdb holds only the in-frame ones, with some missing. This table holds about 80,000 clones, about 93% found once. Here the sequenced sample was peripheral blood, taken in the second trimester of pregnancy. These receptors were collected from a female donor in good health, enrolled as a control in a pregnancy study.

V is TRBV19 and J is TRBJ2-7, with 8 bases identical to TRBD2. Germline trimming cut 5 bases from V and 0 bases from J; bases unmatched to any gene: 9. This CDR3 has 16 amino acids. Germline loops: CDR1 LNHDA, CDR2 SQIVND (reference sequence). CDR3: CASSGKRESDSYEQYF. CDR3 bases: TGTGCCAGTAGTGGCAAGCGGGAGTCGGACTCCTACGAGCAGTACTTC.

This clone was observed a few times. This chain joins TRBV19 and TRBJ2-1; D gene unclear. Per the germline V gene, CDR1 is LNHDA and CDR2 is SQIVND (reference sequence). Trimming shortened V by 3 bases and J by 6 bases, and 3 bases separated the two germline ends. The CDR3 has 11 amino acids. In nucleotides, the CDR3 is TGTGCCAGTAGTATCCGCAATGAGCAGTTCTTC. This translates into CASSIRNEQFF.

V usage is TRBV7-7 and J usage is TRBJ1-2, with D tentatively TRBD1 (6 bases). The CDR3 sequence is 15 residues long. Germline assignment: CDR1 SSHAT and CDR2 FNYEAQ (reference sequence). V lost 3 bases and J 6 bases, leaving 17 bases between the germline ends. In nucleotides, the CDR3 is TGTGCCAGCAGCTTGAACAGGGCCTGGAAGGATGGCTACACCTTC. Its translation is CASSLNRAWKDGYTF.

The J gene is TRBJ2-7, the V gene TRBV28; D ambiguous. The CDR3 has 13 amino acids. Germline V CDR1 and CDR2: MDHEN, SYDVKM. Trimming removed 5 bases from V and 3 bases from J, with 11 bases in between. CDR3 sequence reads: CASSPEHGYEQYF. The CDR3 DNA sequence: TGTGCCAGCAGTCCCGAGCACGGCTACGAGCAGTACTTC.

The CDR3 DNA is TGTGCCAGCACAGCTAGCCCGGCCGAATACAATGAGCAGTTCTTC. Amino acid sequence: CASTASPAEYNEQFF. The chain carries TRBV2 and TRBJ2-1, with D possibly TRBD2 on 5 matching bases. Germline values: CDR1 SNHLY, CDR2 FYNNEI. Trimming took 7 bases from V and 4 from J, leaving 17 bases between them. The CDR3 consists of 15 residues.

J is TRBJ2-1 and V is TRBV7-8; 7 nucleotides agree with TRBD2. Germline CDR1 and CDR2: SGHVS and FQNEAQ. The junction had 3 bases not matched to a gene; V was cut back by 3 bases and J by 7 bases. The CDR3 has 13 residues. The CDR3 reads CASSLSGGNEQFF. CDR3 in DNA: TGTGCCAGCAGCTTGTCGGGAGGTAATGAGCAGTTCTTC.

The chain is built from TRBV5-4 and TRBJ2-3; D perhaps matches TRBD2 (5 bases). Germline V CDR1 and CDR2: SGHNT, YYREEE (reference sequence). The CDR3 spans 15 residues. Trimming shortened V by 0 bases and J by 1 base, and 9 bases separated the two germline ends. This chain's CDR3 is CASSLASGGTDTQYF. CDR3 bases: TGTGCCAGCAGCTTGGCGAGCGGAGGCACAGATACGCAGTATTTT.

The V call is TRBV27, the J call TRBJ1-1; possible D gene TRBD1, 6 bases. This CDR3 is built from 14 residues. V lost 4 bases, J lost 0 bases, and 9 bases lay in between. The germline V gene encodes CDR1 MNHEY and CDR2 SMNVEV (reference sequence). CDR3 region: CASSSGTMNTEAFF. CDR3 nucleotide sequence: TGTGCCAGCAGTTCCGGGACAATGAACACTGAAGCTTTCTTT.

This clone was recorded once. This rearrangement joins TRBV5-1 to TRBJ2-2; 11 bases agree with TRBD1. The ends lost 2 bases at V and 6 bases at J; junction bases unmatched: 3. The CDR3 covers 15 residues. CDR1 is SGHRS, CDR2 YFSETQ, per germline. The CDR3 region has the DNA TGCGCCAGCAGCTTTGCGGGACAGGGGGCCGGGGAGCTGTTTTTT. The encoded protein is CASSFAGQGAGELFF.

V is TRBV19 and J is TRBJ1-4; 10 bases align to TRBD1. V was clipped by 8 bases and J by 8 bases; unmatched bases: 5. This CDR3 has 13 amino acids. Germline CDR1 is LNHDA and CDR2 is SQIVND (reference sequence). The CDR3 bases are TGTGCCAGTTCCGGGACAGGGGACGAAAAACTGTTTTTT. Its translation is CASSGTGDEKLFF.

This chain joins TRBV2 and TRBJ2-7; TRBD1 matches at 10 bases. The CDR3 runs to 12 residues. The germline V gene encodes CDR1 SNHLY and CDR2 FYNNEI. The CDR3 sequence: CAEGQGTYEQYF. The CDR3, as DNA: TGTGCTGAGGGACAGGGGACGTACGAGCAGTACTTC.

V is TRBV5-1 and J is TRBJ2-5, with D possibly being TRBD1 (6 bases). With 0 bases removed from V and 3 bases from J, the gap between germline ends came to 12 bases. The CDR3 runs to 15 residues. Germline V gene data show CDR1 as SGHRS and CDR2 as YFSETQ. The CDR3 is CASSLAGTPEETQYF. The CDR3 DNA is TGCGCCAGCAGCTTGGCTGGGACACCAGAAGAGACCCAGTACTTC. The full variable domain, in which reference TRBV5-1 and TRBJ2-5 provide the parts outside the CDR3, is KAGVTQTPRYLIKTRGQQVTLSCSPISGHRSVSWYQQTPGQGLQFLFEYFSETQRNKGNFPGRFSGRQFSNSRSEMNVSTLELGDSALYLCASSLAGTPEETQYFGPGTRLLVL.

This sequence joins TRBV19 and TRBJ2-2; TRBD1 matches 7 bases. The J segment lost 7 bases and the V segment lost 0 bases, leaving 2 bases of the junction unmatched. Germline CDR1 LNHDA, CDR2 SQIVND (reference sequence). The CDR3 loop spans 14 amino acids. The CDR3 loop is CASSIEQGIGELFF. The DNA for the CDR3 is TGTGCCAGTAGTATAGAACAGGGGATCGGGGAGCTGTTTTTT.

This CDR3 reads CASSEGFADIQYF. CDR3 nucleotides: TGTGCCAGCAGTGAAGGGTTTGCGGACATTCAGTACTTC. The rearrangement joins TRBV25-1 to TRBJ2-4; D ambiguous. Trimming cost V 2 bases and J 8 bases, with 10 bases left between them. CDR3 length: 13 residues. CDR1 is MGHDK, CDR2 SYGVNS, per germline.

The chain carries TRBV10-3 and TRBJ2-6; 9 bases are shared with TRBD1. The CDR3 consists of 21 residues. V trimming: 6 bases; J trimming: 0 bases; junction bases outside the gene matches: 18. Per the germline V gene, CDR1 is ENHRY and CDR2 is SYGVKD. The CDR3 here is CAIRPGQGERTTLSGANVLTF. CDR3 nucleotide sequence: TGTGCCATCAGGCCGGGACAGGGAGAGCGTACTACCCTCTCTGGGGCCAACGTCCTGACTTTC.

The V gene is TRBV4-1, the J gene TRBJ1-2; 7 nucleotides agree with TRBD1. CDR1 is MGHRA, CDR2 YSYEKL, per germline. This CDR3 spans 18 amino acids. With 0 bases clipped from V and 5 bases from J, the junction kept 15 bases outside the gene matches. CDR3 DNA: TGCGCCAGCAGCCAAGAAATCCCCGACAGGGTACGAGCTTATGGCTACACCTTC. Amino acids: CASSQEIPDRVRAYGYTF.

The chain joins TRBV28 to TRBJ2-7, with 10 bases identical to TRBD2. The junction had 12 bases not matched to a gene; V was cut back by 1 base and J by 6 bases. Germline V gene sequence: CDR1 MDHEN, CDR2 SYDVKM. The CDR3 is 17 residues long. The CDR3 spells CASSLSSSGLAGVEQYF. The CDR3 nucleotides are TGTGCCAGCAGTTTATCTTCATCGGGGCTAGCGGGAGTCGAGCAGTACTTC.

The CDR3: CASSRSSGSTDTQYF. The CDR3 coding sequence is TGTGCCAGCAGCAGGAGTAGCGGGAGCACAGATACGCAGTATTTT. V and J are TRBV7-9 and TRBJ2-3, with TRBD2 matching 7 bases. The CDR3 length is 15 residues. V lost 5 bases and J lost 0; bases outside the gene matches: 5. Germline V lookup: CDR1 SEHNR, CDR2 FQNEAQ (reference sequence).

V gene TRBV7-9 combines with J gene TRBJ1-3; D not certain. The CDR3 has 14 residues. Trimming took 1 base from V and 4 from J, leaving 8 bases between them. Germline V lookup: CDR1 SEHNR, CDR2 FQNEAQ (reference sequence). Here the CDR3 reads CASSLVGAGNTIYF. The CDR3 nucleotides are TGTGCCAGCAGCTTAGTTGGTGCGGGAAACACCATATATTTT.

CDR3 sequence: CASSLSGYYGYTF. The DNA for the CDR3 is TGTGCCAGCAGTTTGTCAGGGTACTATGGCTACACCTTC. The chain is built from TRBV28 and TRBJ1-2; D might be TRBD1 (5 bases). V gave up 3 bases and J gave up 3 bases, with 8 bases separating them. This CDR3 has 13 amino acids. The germline V gene has CDR1 MDHEN and CDR2 SYDVKM.

The genes are TRBV28 and TRBJ2-7; 9 nucleotides agree with TRBD1. Trimming cost V 5 bases and J 7 bases; bases outside gene matches: 12. The V gene's germline CDR1 is MDHEN and CDR2 SYDVKM. The CDR3 is made up of 15 amino acids. The CDR3 spells CASSPPGQGTGEQYF. CDR3 coding DNA: TGTGCCAGCAGTCCCCCGGGACAGGGCACGGGGGAGCAGTACTTC. The variable domain in full, completed from reference TRBV28 and TRBJ2-7, reads DVKVTQSSRYLVKRTGEKVFLECVQDMDHENMFWYRQDPGLGLRLIYFSYDVKMKEKGDIPEGYSVSREKKERFSLILESASTNQTSMYLCASSPPGQGTGEQYFGPGTRLTVT.

V and J are TRBV6-1 and TRBJ2-5, with a possible D match to TRBD1 (5 bases). Trimming removed 1 base from V and 2 bases from J, with 11 bases in between. Germline values: CDR1 MNHNS, CDR2 SASEGT. The CDR3 has 15 amino acids. The CDR3 spells CASSEGRRVQETQYF. The DNA for the CDR3 is TGTGCCAGCAGTGAAGGGCGCAGGGTGCAAGAGACCCAGTACTTC.

V gene TRBV30 combines with J gene TRBJ2-7, with 8 bases fitting TRBD2. V lost 2 bases and J lost 1; bases outside the gene matches: 10. The CDR3 extends over 16 amino acids. CDR1 and CDR2 (germline): GTSNPN, SVGIG (reference sequence). The CDR3 coding sequence is TGTGCCTGGAGTCTCCGCGGCAGCGGGAGTTCCTACGAGCAGTACTTC. Amino acid sequence: CAWSLRGSGSSYEQYF.

The chain recombines TRBV7-9 with TRBJ2-3; 11 bases align to TRBD2. CDR3 length: 16 amino acids. The germline CDR1 and CDR2 sequences are SEHNR and FQNEAQ (reference sequence). J was trimmed by 3 bases and V by 5 bases; bases with no gene match: 7. CDR3 sequence (DNA): TGTGCCAGCAGCCCGATAGCGGGAGGGCCAACAGATACGCAGTATTTT. It is translated as CASSPIAGGPTDTQYF.

In its sample, this clone was seen a few times. This chain connects TRBV6-5 to TRBJ1-2; TRBD1 might be the D (5 bases). Per the germline V gene, CDR1 is MNHEY and CDR2 is SVGAGI. Trimming shortened V by 6 bases and J by 8 bases, and 13 bases separated the two germline ends. This CDR3 contains 12 residues. The CDR3 loop reads CASRIAGRGYTF. For the CDR3, the DNA is TGTGCCAGCAGGATAGCGGGGCGCGGCTACACCTTC.

This chain connects TRBV28 to TRBJ2-1; 8 bases match TRBD1. Trimming at V came to 6 bases and at J to 7 bases, leaving 11 bases not matched to a gene. CDR1 and CDR2 (germline): MDHEN, SYDVKM. The CDR3 runs to 15 residues. CDR3 in DNA: TGTGCCAGCAGCAGGACAGGGCGGATCAGGAATGAGCAGTTCTTC. It codes for CASSRTGRIRNEQFF. Full variable domain (rest looked up from reference TRBV28 and TRBJ2-1): DVKVTQSSRYLVKRTGEKVFLECVQDMDHENMFWYRQDPGLGLRLIYFSYDVKMKEKGDIPEGYSVSREKKERFSLILESASTNQTSMYLCASSRTGRIRNEQFFGPGTRLTVL.